Listed below are T cell receptor beta chains from one sample, sequenced in a study of CD8+ T cells in alopecia areata. Here immunoSEQ multiplex PCR was the method, and the copy in TCRdb shows in-frame clones only, minus some. This sample has approximately 170,000 clones, with less than 70% found just once. Source: CD4+ T cells sorted from blood, taken at week 24, from a patient treated with tofacitinib. The receptors shown here come from a human donor with alopecia areata. CDR3s include the opening cysteine and the closing phenylalanine or tryptophan. Fields, in order: V gene, clone size, D gene, J gene, CDR3 protein, CDR3 DNA. The D gene is left open where the match is weak. Clone size is shown for a subset of rows, as once, few, many or a class of expanded clone.

>TRBV30|-|-|TRBJ1-1
CAWSVAQGPEAFF
TGTGCCTGGAGTGTAGCCCAGGGCCCTGAAGCTTTCTTT
>TRBV29-1|-|TRBD2|TRBJ2-1
CSVGPLAGNEQFF
TGCAGCGTGGGGCCACTAGCGGGGAATGAGCAGTTCTTC
>TRBV6-6|-|-|TRBJ1-2
CASSPGTAAFHYGYTF
TGTGCCAGCAGTCCGGGTACGGCAGCATTCCACTATGGCTACACCTTC
>TRBV29-1|-|-|TRBJ1-5
CSDLDSPQHF
TGCAGCGATCTCGACAGCCCCCAGCATTTT
>TRBV25-1|few|-|TRBJ1-6
CASSEGTSNSPLHF
TGTGCCAGCAGTGAAGGTACAAGTAATTCACCCCTCCACTTT
>TRBV29-1|-|-|TRBJ2-7
CSVDTAYEQYF
TGCAGCGTGGATACAGCCTACGAGCAGTACTTC
>TRBV18|-|TRBD1|TRBJ1-2
CASSPDRDYGYTF
TGTGCCAGCTCACCAGACAGGGACTATGGCTACACCTTC
>TRBV5-1|-|-|TRBJ1-5
CASSLEGWGVGQPQHF
TGCGCCAGCAGCTTGGAAGGGTGGGGCGTTGGTCAGCCCCAGCATTTT
>TRBV10-3|few|TRBD2|TRBJ2-7
CAISNQLAGGAYEQYF
TGTGCCATCAGCAACCAGCTAGCGGGGGGTGCCTACGAGCAGTACTTC
>TRBV9|once|-|TRBJ1-1
CASSVRLGEAFF
TGTGCCAGCAGCGTACGGTTGGGTGAAGCTTTCTTT
>TRBV6-6|-|-|TRBJ1-1
CASSYRGTNTEAFF
TGTGCCAGCAGTTACAGGGGGACGAACACTGAAGCTTTCTTT
>TRBV5-4|-|TRBD2|TRBJ2-3
CASSREPFSGGLTDTQYF
TGTGCCAGCAGCCGGGAACCCTTCAGCGGGGGGTTAACAGATACGCAGTATTTT
>TRBV29-1|few|TRBD1|TRBJ1-1
CSVGDRATEAFF
TGCAGCGTTGGGGACAGGGCCACTGAAGCTTTCTTT
>TRBV29-1|-|-|TRBJ1-2
CSVEVAGNYGYTF
TGCAGCGTTGAAGTTGCGGGTAACTATGGCTACACCTTC
>TRBV5-1|-|TRBD1|TRBJ2-7
CASSGQGIPHEQYF
TGCGCCAGCAGTGGACAGGGTATCCCCCACGAGCAGTACTTC
>TRBV5-6|-|-|TRBJ2-5
CASSFPGALQETQYF
TGTGCCAGCAGCTTTCCAGGGGCCCTCCAAGAGACCCAGTACTTC
>TRBV5-8|-|-|TRBJ1-2
CASSYRALRHGYTF
TGTGCCAGCAGCTACCGGGCCTTACGTCATGGCTACACCTTC
>TRBV4-1|once|TRBD2|TRBJ2-7
CASSQPTSGSSYEQYF
TGCGCCAGCAGCCAACCGACTAGCGGGAGCTCCTACGAGCAGTACTTC
>TRBV6-5|few|-|TRBJ1-6
CASSYPQNRDNSPLHF
TGTGCCAGCAGTTACCCACAGAATCGGGATAATTCACCCCTCCACTTT
>TRBV4-2|once|-|TRBJ1-5
CASSQESKGNQPQHF
TGTGCCAGCAGCCAAGAGTCGAAGGGCAATCAGCCCCAGCATTTT
>TRBV7-9|-|-|TRBJ1-2
CASSVTDSDESTF
TGTGCCAGCAGCGTAACGGACAGCGACGAGTCCACCTTC
>TRBV6-6|few|-|TRBJ1-5
CASRDWESNQPQHF
TGTGCCAGCAGGGACTGGGAGTCCAATCAGCCCCAGCATTTT
>TRBV2|once|-|TRBJ1-2
CASSERVRFYGYTF
TGTGCCAGCAGTGAACGTGTCAGATTCTATGGCTACACCTTC
>TRBV19|-|-|TRBJ2-2
CASSVRRGAGELFF
TGTGCCAGTAGTGTTCGCAGGGGAGCGGGGGAGCTGTTTTTT
>TRBV5-1|-|-|TRBJ2-1
CASSRGSYNEQFF
TGCGCCAGCAGCCGGGGCTCCTACAATGAGCAGTTCTTC
>TRBV6-5|-|-|TRBJ1-5
CASSYDRSNQPQHF
TGTGCCAGCAGTTACGACAGATCCAATCAGCCCCAGCATTTT
>TRBV19|-|-|TRBJ1-6
CASSKQVPSPLHF
TGTGCCAGTAGTAAGCAGGTTCCCTCACCCCTCCACTTT
>TRBV29-1|-|TRBD1|TRBJ1-1
CSVVRGQLLNTEAFF
TGCAGCGTTGTCCGGGGACAGTTACTGAACACTGAAGCTTTCTTT
>TRBV9|-|-|TRBJ1-2
CASSVSRNGYTF
TGTGCCAGCAGCGTTTCCCGGAATGGCTACACCTTC
>TRBV7-8|-|-|TRBJ1-4
CASSLGRWEKLFF
TGTGCCAGCAGCTTGGGACGGTGGGAAAAACTGTTTTTT
>TRBV29-1|few|TRBD2|TRBJ2-2
CSARGGPNTGELFF
TGCAGCGCCCGCGGGGGGCCGAACACCGGGGAGCTGTTTTTT
>TRBV2|-|-|TRBJ2-5
CASRYETQYF
TGTGCCAGCAGATATGAGACCCAGTACTTC
>TRBV25-1|few|-|TRBJ1-1
CASTDTRRGDTEAFF
TGTGCCAGCACCGATACCCGCCGAGGGGACACTGAAGCTTTCTTT
>TRBV6-6|-|-|TRBJ2-2
CASKYNRRSAGELFF
TGTGCCAGCAAGTATAACAGGAGGTCGGCCGGGGAGCTGTTTTTT
>TRBV6-1|-|-|TRBJ2-5
CASDYSGQETQYF
TGTGCCAGCGACTATAGCGGACAAGAGACCCAGTACTTC
>TRBV10-3|-|TRBD2|TRBJ2-3
CAIRASGVDTDTQYF
TGTGCCATCAGGGCTAGCGGGGTCGACACAGATACGCAGTATTTT
>TRBV5-1|few|-|TRBJ1-1
CASSSHRAMNTEAFF
TGCGCCAGCAGCTCTCACAGGGCCATGAACACTGAAGCTTTCTTT
>TRBV4-2|-|-|TRBJ2-7
CASSQGGSLTSYEQYF
TGTGCCAGCAGCCAAGGGGGCAGTCTGACCTCCTACGAGCAGTACTTC
>TRBV4-2|-|-|TRBJ1-2
CASSQGVGNSYGYTF
TGTGCCAGCAGCCAAGGGGTAGGGAACTCCTATGGCTACACCTTC
>TRBV30|-|TRBD1|TRBJ1-1
CAWMGQTTSFF
TGTGCCTGGATGGGACAGACAACTTCTTTCTTT
>TRBV29-1|-|TRBD1|TRBJ1-2
CSVGDRVNGYTF
TGCAGCGTTGGGGACAGGGTCAATGGCTACACCTTC